The rows below give T cell receptor beta chains drawn from one sample of a study of blood T cell repertoires in COVID-19. Sequenced by immunoSEQ multiplex PCR; TCRdb stores in-frame clones only, minus some. This sample carries 150,000 to 200,000 clones, roughly 80% of them seen once, and the ten largest clones take roughly 11%. The sequenced sample consisted of PBMCs or T cells enriched from blood (not recorded which). Receptors were obtained from a man aged 50-59 years who had recovered from COVID-19. CDR3s include the opening cysteine and the closing phenylalanine or tryptophan. D genes are given only for firm matches. The size field is filled for only some rows; it gives once, few, many or a size class.

d_call	clone_size	v_call	j_call	cdr3_aa	cdr3_nt
-	-	TRBV28	TRBJ1-4	CASSLSGGQVEKLFF	TGTGCCAGCAGTTTATCGGGGGGGCAGGTTGAAAAACTGTTTTTT
TRBD1	-	TRBV23-1	TRBJ2-7	CASSGKGTGDYEQYF	TGCGCCAGCAGTGGGAAAGGGACAGGCGACTACGAGCAGTACTTC
-	once	TRBV6-6	TRBJ1-5	CASRTPGERQPQHF	TGTGCCAGCAGGACTCCAGGGGAGCGGCAGCCCCAGCATTTT
TRBD2	-	TRBV11-2	TRBJ2-7	CASSLAPSGSYEQYF	TGTGCCAGCAGCCTGGCCCCTAGCGGGTCCTACGAGCAGTACTTC
-	-	TRBV14	TRBJ2-1	CASMEGSSYNEQFF	TGTGCCAGCATGGAGGGAAGCTCCTACAATGAGCAGTTCTTC
-	few	TRBV10-3	TRBJ2-1	CAIGWAAGYNEQFF	TGTGCCATCGGCTGGGCCGCCGGCTACAATGAGCAGTTCTTC
TRBD2	-	TRBV7-3	TRBJ2-2	CASSYDSKSPGLAGGPTGELFF	TGTGCCAGCAGCTACGACAGCAAATCTCCGGGACTAGCGGGAGGGCCCACCGGGGAGCTGTTTTTT
-	-	TRBV19	TRBJ1-5	CASSISAGSNQPQHF	TGTGCCAGTAGTATATCGGCAGGTAGCAATCAGCCCCAGCATTTT
TRBD1	few	TRBV5-4	TRBJ1-1	CASSSGDRGYTEAFF	TGTGCCAGCAGCTCTGGGGACAGGGGGTATACTGAAGCTTTCTTT
TRBD2	few	TRBV28	TRBJ2-7	CASNGGLAEGQVNEQYF	TGTGCCAGCAATGGGGGACTAGCGGAAGGTCAGGTAAACGAGCAGTACTTC
-	-	TRBV20-1	TRBJ2-7	CSARYDFHPYF	TGCAGTGCTAGATACGACTTCCACCCGTACTTC
-	-	TRBV30	TRBJ2-3	CAWSPSGDTQYF	TGTGCCTGGAGTCCGTCAGGGGATACGCAGTATTTT
TRBD2	-	TRBV24-1	TRBJ2-1	CATSSSGLAGVYEQFF	TGTGCCACCAGTTCCTCCGGACTAGCGGGAGTGTATGAGCAGTTCTTC
TRBD2	-	TRBV28	TRBJ2-5	CASAGLAGGRQETQYF	TGTGCCAGCGCCGGACTAGCGGGAGGTAGGCAAGAGACCCAGTACTTC
TRBD2	once	TRBV5-6	TRBJ2-1	CASSFVAGGLVEQFF	TGTGCCAGCAGCTTTGTTGCGGGGGGCCTTGTGGAGCAGTTCTTC
-	-	TRBV7-6	TRBJ1-6	CASSLASFNSPLHF	TGTGCCAGCAGCTTAGCATCCTTCAATTCACCCCTCCACTTT
-	-	TRBV11-2	TRBJ1-5	CASSLGQNQPQHF	TGTGCCAGCAGTTTAGGGCAGAATCAGCCCCAGCATTTT
-	-	TRBV4-2	TRBJ2-7	CASSQEASFYEQYF	TGTGCCAGCAGCCAAGAAGCTAGCTTTTACGAGCAGTACTTC
TRBD2	-	TRBV7-3	TRBJ2-7	CASSLNLAGRDEQYF	TGTGCCAGCAGCTTAAATCTCGCAGGGAGGGACGAGCAGTACTTC
TRBD1	-	TRBV29-1	TRBJ2-7	CSVSATGASSYEQYF	TGCAGCGTCTCCGCTACAGGGGCGAGCTCCTACGAGCAGTACTTC
-	-	TRBV5-6	TRBJ2-2	CASSRDTGELFF	TGTGCCAGCAGTCGGGACACCGGGGAGCTGTTTTTT
TRBD1	-	TRBV19	TRBJ1-5	CASSLQRTGLQPQHF	TGTGCCAGTAGTCTCCAGCGGACAGGGCTCCAGCCCCAGCATTTT
-	-	TRBV9	TRBJ2-7	CASSPLRDGNGEQYF	TGTGCCAGCAGCCCCCTAAGAGACGGGAACGGCGAGCAGTACTTC
TRBD2	-	TRBV24-1	TRBJ2-1	CATSDSRRDGRSSYNEQFF	TGTGCCACCAGTGATTCCAGGAGAGACGGGAGGAGCTCCTACAATGAGCAGTTCTTC
-	-	TRBV19	TRBJ1-5	CASGVERSSSNQPQHF	TGTGCCAGCGGCGTAGAGAGGTCGAGTAGCAATCAGCCCCAGCATTTT
-	-	TRBV28	TRBJ1-5	CASSPLGENQPQHF	TGTGCCAGCAGTCCTCTCGGGGAGAATCAGCCCCAGCATTTT
-	-	TRBV29-1	TRBJ2-5	CSVSTTIQETQYF	TGCAGCGTCTCAACTACCATACAAGAGACCCAGTACTTC
-	few	TRBV4-1	TRBJ1-5	CASSPEPGYSNQPQHF	TGCGCCAGCAGCCCAGAACCAGGCTATAGCAATCAGCCCCAGCATTTT
TRBD1	-	TRBV6-6	TRBJ2-6	CASRRPGTGSGANVLTF	TGTGCCAGCAGGCGACCCGGGACAGGGTCCGGGGCCAACGTCCTGACTTTC
-	-	TRBV5-1	TRBJ2-3	CASRREYNTDTQYF	TGCGCCAGTAGACGGGAGTATAACACAGATACGCAGTATTTT
-	-	TRBV2	TRBJ1-5	CASSFLSTDQPQHF	TGTGCCAGCAGTTTCCTCTCGACAGATCAGCCCCAGCATTTT
TRBD2	-	TRBV6-5	TRBJ2-7	CASTGLAGAGEQYF	TGTGCCAGCACGGGACTAGCGGGAGCGGGCGAGCAGTACTTC
-	-	TRBV10-3	TRBJ1-5	CAISGARVEGNQPQHF	TGTGCCATCAGTGGTGCCAGGGTAGAAGGGAATCAGCCCCAGCATTTT
-	medium-sized	TRBV9	TRBJ2-5	CASSAGGEASETQYF	TGTGCCAGCAGTGCCGGCGGGGAGGCGTCAGAGACCCAGTACTTC
-	few	TRBV9	TRBJ1-6	CASSVGQGANSPLHF	TGTGCCAGCAGCGTAGGCCAAGGGGCTAATTCACCCCTCCACTTT
-	few	TRBV6-5	TRBJ1-1	CASSPEYTEAFF	TGTGCCAGCAGTCCCGAGTACACTGAAGCTTTCTTT
-	few	TRBV20-1	TRBJ1-2	CSARDFPSKTF	TGCAGTGCTAGAGATTTTCCCAGTAAGACCTTC